The next 5 T cell receptor beta chains were all read from a single sample in a study of blood T cells in healthy people across ages (dated by TCRdb to between 2015 and 2017). The library relied on 5' RACE. This sample was sequenced with an Illumina HiSeq 2500. A second PCR of roughly 7 to 12 cycles was run with a J-beta primer mix and a sample-barcoded 5' primer. TCRdb trimmed public reads at Q25 via fastp, called clones via MiXCR and kept in-frame beta chains. Merged by CDR3 protein, the rows form single entries marked with the most common genes and DNA. The table for this sample lists approximately 1,000,000 distinct CDR3 sequences; less than 50% of them were counted only once. Together, the top ten hold approximately 20% of the sample. The source material was blood. The receptors stem from a woman aged 60-75 years in good health.

In this sample, this clonotype turned up a few times. The chain couples TRBV20-1 to TRBJ2-3; TRBD2 matches at 13 bases. Trimming removed 5 bases from V and 6 bases from J; junction bases left unmatched: 11. Looked up from germline, CDR1 is DFQATT and CDR2 is SNEGSKA (reference sequence). The CDR3 contains 16 residues. The CDR3 DNA reads as TGCAGTGCTCCCACAGCACTAGCGGGAGGGCGGGATACGCAGTATTTT. It is translated as CSAPTALAGGRDTQYF.

This clonotype has a single count. This chain connects TRBV20-1 to TRBJ2-4; TRBD1 agrees at 7 bases. Germline loops: CDR1 DFQATT, CDR2 SNEGSKA (reference sequence). V shed 1 base and J 13 bases; nucleotides not matched to a gene: 10. The CDR3 has 13 amino acids. The CDR3 DNA follows: TGCAGTGCTAGAGGGGGACAGTTTAAAGAGCAGTACTTC. Translated, it gives CSARGGQFKEQYF.

This clonotype was counted only a few times. The chain is built from TRBV29-1 and TRBJ2-7, with a tentative D call TRBD1 (5 bases). V was cut by 7 bases and J by 0 bases, with 16 bases left in between. This CDR3 is 14 amino acids long. CDR1 and CDR2 from the germline V gene are SQVTM and ANQGSEA. Here the CDR3 reads CSARDSPSSYEQYF. CDR3 in DNA: TGCAGCGCTCGCGACAGCCCAAGCTCCTACGAGCAGTACTTC.

This sequence joins TRBV11-2 and TRBJ2-7; 10 nucleotides align to TRBD1. Germline CDR1 and CDR2: SGHAT and FQNNGV. V gave up 10 bases and J gave up 4 bases; unmatched junction bases: 10. CDR3 length equals 14 residues. CDR3 amino acids: CANQTTGGWYEQYF. Here the CDR3 DNA reads TGTGCCAACCAGACGACAGGGGGCTGGTACGAGCAGTACTTC.

The chain joins TRBV3-1 to TRBJ2-1, with D unclear. This CDR3 has 13 residues. Germline CDR1 and CDR2: LGHDT and YNNKEL (reference sequence). V lost 1 base and J lost 6, with 7 bases in between. CDR3 bases: TGTGCCAGCAGCCAAGGGTTACGCAATGAGCAGTTCTTC. It codes for CASSQGLRNEQFF.